Listed below are T cell receptor beta chains from one sample, sequenced in a study of cytomegalovirus exposure and HLA in healthy donors. Profiled with immunoSEQ multiplex PCR; TCRdb holds only in-frame clones, not every one. Of roughly 99,000 clones listed, nearly 80% are singletons. The sequenced material came from PBMCs. These TCRs come from a woman in her thirties or forties in good health and CMV-seronegative. The CDR3 runs from the conserved cysteine through the conserved F or W. A D gene is named only where the DNA matches it firmly. A row's size may be missing; if present it is once, few, many or a size class.

>15|TRBJ2-2|TRBV9|.|.
TGTGCCAGCAGCGTAGACTCCACGGGCACCGGGGAGCTGTTTTTT
CASSVDSTGTGELFF
>15|TRBJ2-4|TRBV29-1|.|once
TGCAGCGTTGTTCACGGCGGGGCCTTCCAAAACATTCAGTACTTC
CSVVHGGAFQNIQYF
>17|TRBJ2-5|TRBV14|.|.
TGTGCCAGCAGCCAAGATCTTGGAGGGGGCCGTTGGGAGACCCAGTACTTC
CASSQDLGGGRWETQYF
>13|TRBJ2-5|TRBV7-9|.|.
TGTGCCAGCAGCGAGAGGGTTCTTGAGACCCAGTACTTC
CASSERVLETQYF
>15|TRBJ1-6|TRBV5-4|.|.
TGTGCCAGCAGCCCGGCGGGCTCCTATAATTCACCCCTCCACTTT
CASSPAGSYNSPLHF
>12|TRBJ1-2|TRBV21-1|.|.
TGTGCCAGCAGCAATAGGGGTTTTGGCTACACCTTC
CASSNRGFGYTF
>12|TRBJ2-3|TRBV29-1|.|.
TGCAGCGTTGTAGCCGGGAAAGATACGCAGTATTTT
CSVVAGKDTQYF
>15|TRBJ2-1|TRBV5-1|TRBD1|.
TGCGCCAGCAGCCCGCGGACAGGGGGGGGCAATGAGCAGTTCTTC
CASSPRTGGGNEQFF
>17|TRBJ1-2|TRBV7-2|.|.
TGTGCCAGCAGCTTAAGGGACTGGGGGGGATTTAACTATGGCTACACCTTC
CASSLRDWGGFNYGYTF
>13|TRBJ1-3|TRBV7-6|.|few
TGTGCCAGCAGCGAGCGGACAGCAAACACCATATATTTT
CASSERTANTIYF
>15|TRBJ1-1|TRBV28|.|.
TGTGCCAGCAGTCTACTCTCCCTTGGGAACACTGAAGCTTTCTTT
CASSLLSLGNTEAFF
>17|TRBJ1-1|TRBV5-1|TRBD1|few
TGCGCCAGCAGCCACTTGACAGGGAGAGGAATGAGCACTGAAGCTTTCTTT
CASSHLTGRGMSTEAFF
>14|TRBJ2-1|TRBV7-2|TRBD2|once
TGTGCCAGCAGCCAGAGCGGGGTGTACAATGAGCAGTTCTTC
CASSQSGVYNEQFF
>14|TRBJ1-2|TRBV16|TRBD1|.
TGTGCCAGCAGCCAAGAAACCTCAGGGGGGGGCTACACCTTC
CASSQETSGGGYTF
>13|TRBJ1-1|TRBV30|.|.
TGTGCCTATGAGGGACAACCGAACACTGAAGCTTTCTTT
CAYEGQPNTEAFF
>12|TRBJ1-6|TRBV7-2|.|.
TGTGCCAGTACCAAAGAGAATTCACCCCTCCACTTT
CASTKENSPLHF
>12|TRBJ1-4|TRBV29-1|.|.
TGCAGCGCGGAGGACAGTAATGAAAAACTGTTTTTT
CSAEDSNEKLFF
>13|TRBJ1-1|TRBV29-1|.|few
TGCAGCGCCATTAGGGGATTGAGCACTGAAGCTTTCTTT
CSAIRGLSTEAFF
>13|TRBJ2-5|TRBV15|TRBD1|.
TGTGCCACCAGCGGGACAGGGCTGGAGACCCAGTACTTC
CATSGTGLETQYF
>13|TRBJ1-3|TRBV14|.|.
TGTGCCAGCGGGCTAAACTCTGGAAACACCATATATTTT
CASGLNSGNTIYF
>14|TRBJ1-2|TRBV19|TRBD1|once
TGTGCCAGTAGTAGACAGGGGAAGGACTATGGCTACACCTTC
CASSRQGKDYGYTF
>16|TRBJ1-1|TRBV4-1|.|.
TGCGCCAGCAGCCAAGTGCTAATCCGAGGAAACACTGAAGCTTTCTTT
CASSQVLIRGNTEAFF
>12|TRBJ2-7|TRBV4-3|.|.
TGCGCCAGCAGCCAAGATGGAGCCGAGCAGTACTTC
CASSQDGAEQYF
>14|TRBJ1-1|TRBV7-3|.|.
TGTGCCAGCAGCCCGAACAGGGTGAGCACTGAAGCTTTCTTT
CASSPNRVSTEAFF
>19|TRBJ2-1|TRBV5-6|TRBD2|.
TGTGCCAGCAGCTTGCGGCTACGACTAGCGGGGGGCCGAGGCGATGAGCAGTTCTTC
CASSLRLRLAGGRGDEQFF
>15|TRBJ1-2|TRBV5-5|.|.
TGTGCCAGCAGCTCACCGGGACACAGAAACTATGGCTACACCTTC
CASSSPGHRNYGYTF
>16|TRBJ1-1|TRBV18|.|.
TGTGCCAGCTCACCACCGGCAGGGGCGACGGACACTGAAGCTTTCTTT
CASSPPAGATDTEAFF
>16|TRBJ1-1|TRBV7-2|.|.
TGTGCCAGCAGCTTGAGCGGCGGACAGACCGTGAGGGTAGCTTTCTTT
CASSLSGGQTVRVAFF
>14|TRBJ2-7|TRBV6-6|.|.
TGTGCCAGCAGTAGAACCTCAGGGGAGTACGAGCAGTACTTC
CASSRTSGEYEQYF
>15|TRBJ1-1|TRBV7-2|TRBD1|.
TGTGCCAGCAGCCCTAGAGGACAGGGGGAGAGTGAAGCTTTCTTT
CASSPRGQGESEAFF
>16|TRBJ2-5|TRBV28|TRBD2|.
TGTGCCAGCAGATCCCTTAGCGGGGGGGCGGGTAAGACCCAGTACTTC
CASRSLSGGAGKTQYF
>13|TRBJ2-1|TRBV7-6|TRBD2|.
TGTGCCAGCAGCTGGCGGACTAGTGATGAGCAGTTCTTC
CASSWRTSDEQFF
>14|TRBJ1-1|TRBV19|TRBD1|few
TGTGCCACGACGCCGGACAGGGCCAACACTGAAGCTTTCTTT
CATTPDRANTEAFF
>15|TRBJ1-5|TRBV2|.|few
TGTGCCAGCAGTGAATGGGTCGGGAGGGGGCAGCCCCAGCATTTT
CASSEWVGRGQPQHF
>15|TRBJ1-2|TRBV6-5|TRBD1|.
TGTGCCAGCCGACCTGGACAGGGCCGGTACTATGGCTACACCTTC
CASRPGQGRYYGYTF
>17|TRBJ1-5|TRBV4-1|.|few
TGCGCCAGCAGCCAAGAGGGAGAGGGAGTTGGCAATCAGCCCCAGCATTTT
CASSQEGEGVGNQPQHF
>13|TRBJ1-6|TRBV7-3|.|.
TGTGCCAGCAGCTTAGACAGGAATTCACCCCTCCACTTT
CASSLDRNSPLHF
>15|TRBJ2-7|TRBV9|.|.
TGTGCCAGCAGCGTAGGGTTTGGGCTAGGGGACGAGCAGTACTTC
CASSVGFGLGDEQYF
>13|TRBJ2-1|TRBV4-1|.|few
TGCGCCAGCAGCCAAGCAGGGTACAATGAGCAGTTCTTC
CASSQAGYNEQFF
>14|TRBJ2-1|TRBV29-1|.|.
TGCAGCGTTAAGGAGGGCCTCTCCTACAATGAGCAGTTCTTC
CSVKEGLSYNEQFF
>15|TRBJ1-5|TRBV6-1|TRBD1|.
TGTGCCAGCAGTGGTAGGACAGGGGGTAATCAGCCCCAGCATTTT
CASSGRTGGNQPQHF
>17|TRBJ1-3|TRBV4-2|TRBD1|.
TGTGCCAGCAGCCAACCGGGACAGGGGGCCTCTGGAAACACCATATATTTT
CASSQPGQGASGNTIYF
>14|TRBJ2-2|TRBV27|.|once
TGTGCCAGCAGTTTGGGGCAGAACACCGGGGAGCTGTTTTTT
CASSLGQNTGELFF
>18|TRBJ1-2|TRBV30|.|.
TGTGCCTGGAGTGTCCTTCAAACGCCGGGACACAATAACTATGGCTACACCTTC
CAWSVLQTPGHNNYGYTF
>14|TRBJ1-2|TRBV6-1|.|.
TGTGCCAGCAGTGCGAAACAGGGCACGGATGGCTACACCTTC
CASSAKQGTDGYTF
>11|TRBJ1-1|TRBV28|TRBD1|few
TGTGCTACCGGACAGGGTCTTCAAGCTTTCTTT
CATGQGLQAFF
>15|TRBJ2-5|TRBV9|TRBD2|once
TGTGCCAGCAGCCCCCGGGGGCGGGGGGCGGAGACCCAGTACTTC
CASSPRGRGAETQYF
>17|TRBJ2-2|TRBV30|TRBD2|.
TGTGCCTGGAGTGGATTGACTAGCATAATTAACACCGGGGAGCTGTTTTTT
CAWSGLTSIINTGELFF